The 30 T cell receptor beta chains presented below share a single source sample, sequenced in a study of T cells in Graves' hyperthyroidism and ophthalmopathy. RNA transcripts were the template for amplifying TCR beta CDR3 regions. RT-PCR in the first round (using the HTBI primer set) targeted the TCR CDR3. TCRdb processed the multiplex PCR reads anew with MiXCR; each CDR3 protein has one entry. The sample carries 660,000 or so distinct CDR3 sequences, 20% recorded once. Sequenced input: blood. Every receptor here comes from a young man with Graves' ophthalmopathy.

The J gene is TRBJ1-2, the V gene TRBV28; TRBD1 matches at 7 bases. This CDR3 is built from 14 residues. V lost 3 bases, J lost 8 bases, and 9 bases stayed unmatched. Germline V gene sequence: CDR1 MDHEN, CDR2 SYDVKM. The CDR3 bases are TGTGCCAGCAGTTTCACGGGCAGGGGGTACGGCTACACCTTC. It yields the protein CASSFTGRGYGYTF.

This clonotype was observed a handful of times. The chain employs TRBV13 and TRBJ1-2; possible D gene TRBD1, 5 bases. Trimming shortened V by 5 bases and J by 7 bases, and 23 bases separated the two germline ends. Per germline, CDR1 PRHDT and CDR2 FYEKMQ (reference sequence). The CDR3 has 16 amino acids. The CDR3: CASSLSAAARDSGYTF. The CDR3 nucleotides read TGTGCCAGCAGCCTATCGGCGGCAGCCCGGGACTCTGGCTACACCTTC.

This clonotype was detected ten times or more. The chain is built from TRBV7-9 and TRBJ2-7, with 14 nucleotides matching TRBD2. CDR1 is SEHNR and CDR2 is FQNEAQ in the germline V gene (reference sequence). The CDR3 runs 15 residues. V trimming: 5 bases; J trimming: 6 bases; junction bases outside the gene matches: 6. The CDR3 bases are TGTGCCAGCAGCCCGGGACTAGCGGGAGTGTTCGAGCAGTACTTC. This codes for CASSPGLAGVFEQYF. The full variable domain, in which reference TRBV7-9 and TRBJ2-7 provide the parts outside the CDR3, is DTGVSQNPRHKITKRGQNVTFRCDPISEHNRLYWYRQTLGQGPEFLTYFQNEAQLEKSRLLSDRFSAERPKGSFSTLEIQRTEQGDSAMYLCASSPGLAGVFEQYFGPGTRLTVT.

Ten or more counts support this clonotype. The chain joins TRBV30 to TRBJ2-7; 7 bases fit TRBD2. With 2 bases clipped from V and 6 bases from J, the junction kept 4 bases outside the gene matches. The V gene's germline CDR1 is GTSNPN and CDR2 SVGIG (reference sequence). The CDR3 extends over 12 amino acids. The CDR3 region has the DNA TGTGCCTGGAGTTTGGGGGGGGTCGAGCAGTACTTC. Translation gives CAWSLGGVEQYF.

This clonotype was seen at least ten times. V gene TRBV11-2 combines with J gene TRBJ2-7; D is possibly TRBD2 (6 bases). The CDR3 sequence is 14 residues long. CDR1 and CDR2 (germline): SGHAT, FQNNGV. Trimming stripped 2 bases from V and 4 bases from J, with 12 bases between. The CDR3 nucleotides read TGTGCCAGCAGCTTACCCTCGGGGGTGTACGAGCAGTACTTC. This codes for CASSLPSGVYEQYF.

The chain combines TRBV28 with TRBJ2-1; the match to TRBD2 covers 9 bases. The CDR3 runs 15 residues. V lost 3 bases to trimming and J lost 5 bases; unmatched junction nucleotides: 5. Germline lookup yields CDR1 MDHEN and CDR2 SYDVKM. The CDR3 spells CASSFLAGHNNEQFF. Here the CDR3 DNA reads TGTGCCAGCAGTTTTCTAGCGGGGCACAACAATGAGCAGTTCTTC. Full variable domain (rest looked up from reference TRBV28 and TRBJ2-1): DVKVTQSSRYLVKRTGEKVFLECVQDMDHENMFWYRQDPGLGLRLIYFSYDVKMKEKGDIPEGYSVSREKKERFSLILESASTNQTSMYLCASSFLAGHNNEQFFGPGTRLTVL.

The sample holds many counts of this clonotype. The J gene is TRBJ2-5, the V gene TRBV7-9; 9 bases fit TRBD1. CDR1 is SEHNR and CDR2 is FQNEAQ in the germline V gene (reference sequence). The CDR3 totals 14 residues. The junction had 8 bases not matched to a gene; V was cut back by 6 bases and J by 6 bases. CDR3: CASSSGTGGQTQYF. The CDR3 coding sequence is TGTGCCAGCAGTTCGGGAACAGGGGGCCAGACCCAGTACTTC. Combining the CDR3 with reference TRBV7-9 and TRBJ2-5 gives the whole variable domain DTGVSQNPRHKITKRGQNVTFRCDPISEHNRLYWYRQTLGQGPEFLTYFQNEAQLEKSRLLSDRFSAERPKGSFSTLEIQRTEQGDSAMYLCASSSGTGGQTQYFGPGTRLLVL.

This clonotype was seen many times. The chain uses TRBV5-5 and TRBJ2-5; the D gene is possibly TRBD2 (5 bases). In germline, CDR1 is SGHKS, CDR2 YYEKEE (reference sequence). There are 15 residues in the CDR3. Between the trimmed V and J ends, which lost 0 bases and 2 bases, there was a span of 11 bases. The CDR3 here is CASSLGEGRQETQYF. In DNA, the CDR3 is TGTGCCAGCAGCTTGGGGGAAGGGAGACAAGAGACCCAGTACTTC.

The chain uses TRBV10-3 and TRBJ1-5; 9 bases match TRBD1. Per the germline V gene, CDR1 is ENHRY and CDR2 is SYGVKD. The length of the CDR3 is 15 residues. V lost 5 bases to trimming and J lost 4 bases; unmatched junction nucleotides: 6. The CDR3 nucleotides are TGTGCCATCAGTTCTGGACAGGGGATAAATCAGCCCCAGCATTTT. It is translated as CAISSGQGINQPQHF.

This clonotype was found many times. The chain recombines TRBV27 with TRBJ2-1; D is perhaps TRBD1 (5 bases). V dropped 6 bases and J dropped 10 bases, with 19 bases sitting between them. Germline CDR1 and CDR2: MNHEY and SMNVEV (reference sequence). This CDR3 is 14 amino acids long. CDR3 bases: TGTGCCAGCAGAGGGGAACAGGCTAGAGGAGAGCAGTTCTTC. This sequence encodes CASRGEQARGEQFF.

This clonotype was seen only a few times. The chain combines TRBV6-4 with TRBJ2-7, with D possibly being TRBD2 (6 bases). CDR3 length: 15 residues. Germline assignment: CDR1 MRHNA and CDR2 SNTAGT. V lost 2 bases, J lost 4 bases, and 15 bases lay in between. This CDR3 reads CASSDLGLTKYEQYF. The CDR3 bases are TGTGCCAGCAGTGACCTGGGACTTACTAAATACGAGCAGTACTTC.

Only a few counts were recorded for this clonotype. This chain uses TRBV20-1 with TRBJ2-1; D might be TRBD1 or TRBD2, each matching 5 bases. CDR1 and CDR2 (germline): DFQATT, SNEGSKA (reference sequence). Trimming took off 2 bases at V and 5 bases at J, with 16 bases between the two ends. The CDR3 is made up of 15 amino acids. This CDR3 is CSARSRGRADNEQFF. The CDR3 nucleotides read TGCAGTGCTAGATCGAGGGGCAGGGCCGACAATGAGCAGTTCTTC.

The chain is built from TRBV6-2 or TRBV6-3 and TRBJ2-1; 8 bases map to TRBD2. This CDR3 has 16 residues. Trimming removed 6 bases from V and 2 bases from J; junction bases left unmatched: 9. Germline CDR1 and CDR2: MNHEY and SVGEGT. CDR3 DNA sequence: TGTGCCAGCAGGTCTCTGCGGGAGGCTCCCTACAATGAGCAGTTCTTC. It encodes CASRSLREAPYNEQFF.

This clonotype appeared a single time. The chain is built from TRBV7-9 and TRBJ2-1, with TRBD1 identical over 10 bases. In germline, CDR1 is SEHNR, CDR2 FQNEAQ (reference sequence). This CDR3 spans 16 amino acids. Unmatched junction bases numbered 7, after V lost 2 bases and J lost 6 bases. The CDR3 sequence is CASSLRPGTGANEQFF. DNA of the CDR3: TGTGCCAGCAGCTTACGCCCCGGGACAGGGGCCAATGAGCAGTTCTTC.

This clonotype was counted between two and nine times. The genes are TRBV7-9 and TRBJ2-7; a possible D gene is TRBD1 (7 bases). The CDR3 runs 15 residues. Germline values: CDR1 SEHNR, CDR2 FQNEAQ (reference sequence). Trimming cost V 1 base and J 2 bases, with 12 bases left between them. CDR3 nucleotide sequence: TGTGCCAGCAGCTTAGGAGGCGGGACAGCCTACGAGCAGTACTTC. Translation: CASSLGGGTAYEQYF.

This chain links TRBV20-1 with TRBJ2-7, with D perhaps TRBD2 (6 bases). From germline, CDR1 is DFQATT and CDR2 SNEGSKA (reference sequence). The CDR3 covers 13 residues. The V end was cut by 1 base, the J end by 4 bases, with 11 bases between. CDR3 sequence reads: CSARGLVSYEQYF. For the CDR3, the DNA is TGCAGTGCTAGAGGACTAGTGTCATACGAGCAGTACTTC.

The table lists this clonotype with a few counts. CDR3 in DNA: TGTGCCAGCAGCGCGGGGGTAGAGGGCTACACCTTC. As protein: CASSAGVEGYTF. The chain links TRBV9 to TRBJ1-2; weak D call: TRBD1 (5 bases). The ends were cut back, 3 bases at V and 8 bases at J, with 11 bases in the middle. There are 12 residues in the CDR3. Germline CDR1 reads SGDLS; CDR2 reads YYNGEE.

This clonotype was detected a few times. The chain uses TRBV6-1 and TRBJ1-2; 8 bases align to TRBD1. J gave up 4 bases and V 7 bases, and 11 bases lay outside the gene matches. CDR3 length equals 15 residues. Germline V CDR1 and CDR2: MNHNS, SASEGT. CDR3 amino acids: CASIPRTGIIYGYTF. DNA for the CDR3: TGTGCCAGCATCCCCCGGACAGGGATAATCTATGGCTACACCTTC.

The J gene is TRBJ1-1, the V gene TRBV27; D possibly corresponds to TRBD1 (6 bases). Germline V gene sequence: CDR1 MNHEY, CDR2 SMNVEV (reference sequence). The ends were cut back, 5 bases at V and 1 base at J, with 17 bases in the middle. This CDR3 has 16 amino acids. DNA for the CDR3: TGTGCCAGCAGTCTAACAGGGACAAACCGGAACACTGAAGCTTTCTTT. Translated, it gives CASSLTGTNRNTEAFF.

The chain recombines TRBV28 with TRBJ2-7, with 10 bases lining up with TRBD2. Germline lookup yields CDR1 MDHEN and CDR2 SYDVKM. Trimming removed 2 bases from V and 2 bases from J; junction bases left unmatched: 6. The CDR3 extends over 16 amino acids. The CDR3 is CASSLGPAGGAYEQYF. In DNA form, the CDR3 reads TGTGCCAGCAGTTTAGGGCCAGCGGGAGGGGCCTACGAGCAGTACTTC.

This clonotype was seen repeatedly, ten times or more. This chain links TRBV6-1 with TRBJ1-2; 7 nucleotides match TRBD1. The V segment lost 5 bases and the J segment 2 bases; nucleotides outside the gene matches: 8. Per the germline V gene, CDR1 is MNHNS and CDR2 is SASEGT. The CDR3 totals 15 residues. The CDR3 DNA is TGTGCCAGCAGTCGAGACAGGGATTCGAACTATGGCTACACCTTC. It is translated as CASSRDRDSNYGYTF.

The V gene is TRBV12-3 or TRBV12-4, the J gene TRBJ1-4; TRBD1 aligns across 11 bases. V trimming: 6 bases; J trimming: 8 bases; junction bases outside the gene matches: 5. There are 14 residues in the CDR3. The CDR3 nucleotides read TGTGCCAGCAGGGCCGGGACAGGGGGGGAAAAACTGTTTTTT. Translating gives CASRAGTGGEKLFF.

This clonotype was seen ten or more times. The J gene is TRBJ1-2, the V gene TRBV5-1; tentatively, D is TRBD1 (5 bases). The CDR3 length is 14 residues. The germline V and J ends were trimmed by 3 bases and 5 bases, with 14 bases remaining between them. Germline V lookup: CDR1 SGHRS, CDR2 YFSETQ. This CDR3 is CASSSSGTEYGYTF. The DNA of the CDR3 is TGCGCCAGCAGCTCGTCCGGGACTGAATATGGCTACACCTTC.

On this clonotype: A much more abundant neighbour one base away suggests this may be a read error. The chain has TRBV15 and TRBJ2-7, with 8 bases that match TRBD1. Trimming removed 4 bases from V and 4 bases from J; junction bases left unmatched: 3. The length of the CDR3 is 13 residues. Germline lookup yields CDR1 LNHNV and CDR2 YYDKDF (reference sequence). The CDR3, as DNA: TGTGCCACCAGCACGGACAGGGTTTACGAGCAGTACTTC. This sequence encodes CATSTDRVYEQYF.

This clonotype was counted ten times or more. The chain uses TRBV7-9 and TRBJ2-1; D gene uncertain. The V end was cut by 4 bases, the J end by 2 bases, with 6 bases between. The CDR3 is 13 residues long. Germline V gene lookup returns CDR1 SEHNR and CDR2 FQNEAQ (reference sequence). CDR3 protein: CASSSTAYNEQFF. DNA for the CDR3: TGTGCCAGCAGCTCAACAGCCTACAATGAGCAGTTCTTC.

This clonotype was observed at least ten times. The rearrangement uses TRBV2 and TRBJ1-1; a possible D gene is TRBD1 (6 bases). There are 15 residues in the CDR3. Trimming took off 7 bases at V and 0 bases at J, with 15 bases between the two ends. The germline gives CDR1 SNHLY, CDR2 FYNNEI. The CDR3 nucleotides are TGTGCCAGCAAACAGGGCCACTTTGTGAACACTGAAGCTTTCTTT. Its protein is CASKQGHFVNTEAFF. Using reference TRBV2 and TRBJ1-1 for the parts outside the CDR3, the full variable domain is EPEVTQTPSHQVTQMGQEVILRCVPISNHLYFYWYRQILGQKVEFLVSFYNNEISEKSEIFDDQFSVERPDGSNFTLKIRSTKLEDSAMYFCASKQGHFVNTEAFFGQGTRLTVV.

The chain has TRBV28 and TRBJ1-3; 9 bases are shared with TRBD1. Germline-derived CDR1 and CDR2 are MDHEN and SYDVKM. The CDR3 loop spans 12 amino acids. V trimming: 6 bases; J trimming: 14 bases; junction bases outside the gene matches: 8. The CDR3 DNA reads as TGTGCCAGCAGGAGGACAGGGGCTGCCTTATATTTT. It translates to CASRRTGAALYF.

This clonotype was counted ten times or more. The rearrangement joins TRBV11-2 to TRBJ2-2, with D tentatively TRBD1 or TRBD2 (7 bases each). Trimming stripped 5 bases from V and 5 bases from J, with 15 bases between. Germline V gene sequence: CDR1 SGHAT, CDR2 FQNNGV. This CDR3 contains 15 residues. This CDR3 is CASSRQGGRTGELFF. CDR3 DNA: TGTGCCAGCAGCCGGCAGGGGGGGCGAACCGGGGAGCTGTTTTTT.

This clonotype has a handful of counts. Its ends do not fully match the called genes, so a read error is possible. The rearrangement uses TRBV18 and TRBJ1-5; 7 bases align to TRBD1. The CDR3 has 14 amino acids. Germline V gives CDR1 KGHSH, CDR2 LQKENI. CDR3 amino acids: CASSPPGQSQPQRF. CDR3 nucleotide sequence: TGTGCCAGCTCACCACCGGGACAGTCCCAGCCCCAGCGTTTT. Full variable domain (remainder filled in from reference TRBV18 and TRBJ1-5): NAGVMQNPRHLVRRRGQEARLRCSPMKGHSHVYWYRQLPEEGLKFMVYLQKENIIDESGMPKERFSAEFPKEGPSILRIQQVVRGDSAAYFCASSPPGQSQPQRFGDGTRLSIL.

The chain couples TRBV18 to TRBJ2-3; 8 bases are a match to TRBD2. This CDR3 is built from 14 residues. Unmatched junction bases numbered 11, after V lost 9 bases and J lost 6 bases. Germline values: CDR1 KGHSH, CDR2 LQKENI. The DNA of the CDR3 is TGTGCCAGTTCTAGCGGGTTCGTCCGCGATACGCAGTATTTT. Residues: CASSSGFVRDTQYF.